The sequence of this T cell receptor beta chain was determined in a study of cytomegalovirus exposure and HLA in healthy donors. Amplification used 60 Vbeta primers and 13 Jbeta primers. TCRdb's copy holds only in-frame clones and misses some; the assay was immunoSEQ multiplex PCR. Its clone listing holds approximately 140,000 clones. CDR3 length: 15 amino acids. Germline CDR1 reads SGHNT; CDR2 reads YENEEA. V lost 5 bases to trimming and J lost 2 bases, with 14 bases between them. The source material was PBMCs. The J gene is TRBJ2-3, the V gene TRBV11-3; D is possibly TRBD1 (6 bases). This sequence was found in a woman aged 40 to 50 in good health and CMV-seronegative. The CDR3 sequence: CASSRSGQHTDTQYF. CDR3 DNA sequence: TGTGCCAGCAGCCGGTCCGGACAGCACACAGATACGCAGTATTTT.